The source of this T cell receptor (beta chain) is a study of shared clonotypes between healthy human individuals. The assay was immunoSEQ multiplex PCR, and TCRdb's table has in-frame clones only and misses some. The sample shows some 2,000,000 clones, 90% to 97% of them seen only once. V shed 4 bases, J shed 7 bases, and the junction held 1 base outside the gene matches. Germline-derived CDR1 and CDR2 are WNHNN and SYGVQD (reference sequence). The CDR3 totals 15 residues. The chain uses TRBV10-1 and TRBJ2-1, with 16 bases identical to TRBD2. The source material was naive CD4+ T cells sorted from blood. As for subset: CD45RA+ positively selected. The TCR originated in a man aged 18 to 29 in good health. The CDR3 loop is CASSGGLAGGNEQFF. CDR3 coding DNA: TGCGCCAGCAGTGGGGGACTAGCGGGAGGGAATGAGCAGTTCTTC.